Here is one TCR beta chain with its context. Only in-frame clones appear in the TCRdb table, and some are missing; sequencing was by immunoSEQ multiplex PCR. The table has approximately 3,000 clones, 82% seen once. The sample is drawn from a study of hypomethylating agent response in myelodysplastic syndrome. Germline V gene data show CDR1 as SGHTA and CDR2 as FQGNSA. The CDR3 covers 16 residues. The ends were cut back, 2 bases at V and 3 bases at J, with 11 bases in the middle. The chain employs TRBV7-2 and TRBJ1-6, with a possible D match to TRBD1 (5 bases). The sample here was bone marrow, taken before or after starting hypomethylating agent treatment for myelodysplastic syndrome (not recorded which). The sequence was obtained from a human donor with myelodysplastic syndrome. The CDR3 DNA reads as TGTGCCAGCAGCTTAAGTGGGGCAGGCTATAATTCACCCCTCCACTTT. This codes for CASSLSGAGYNSPLHF.